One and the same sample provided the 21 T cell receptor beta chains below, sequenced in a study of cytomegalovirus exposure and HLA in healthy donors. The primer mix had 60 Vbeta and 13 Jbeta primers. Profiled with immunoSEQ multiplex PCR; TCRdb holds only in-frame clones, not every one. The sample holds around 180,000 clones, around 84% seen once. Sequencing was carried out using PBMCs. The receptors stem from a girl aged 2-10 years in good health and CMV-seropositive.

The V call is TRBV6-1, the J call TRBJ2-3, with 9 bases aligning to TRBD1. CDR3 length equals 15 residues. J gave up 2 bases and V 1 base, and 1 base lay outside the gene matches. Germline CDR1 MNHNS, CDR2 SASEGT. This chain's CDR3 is CASSEDRGHTDTQYF. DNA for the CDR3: TGTGCCAGCAGTGAAGACAGGGGGCACACAGATACGCAGTATTTT.

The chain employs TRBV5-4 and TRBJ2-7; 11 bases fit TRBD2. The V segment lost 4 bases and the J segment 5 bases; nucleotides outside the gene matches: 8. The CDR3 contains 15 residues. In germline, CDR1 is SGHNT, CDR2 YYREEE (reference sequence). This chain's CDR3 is CASSRGGSGRDEQYF. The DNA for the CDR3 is TGTGCCAGCAGCCGGGGTGGTAGCGGGAGGGACGAGCAGTACTTC.

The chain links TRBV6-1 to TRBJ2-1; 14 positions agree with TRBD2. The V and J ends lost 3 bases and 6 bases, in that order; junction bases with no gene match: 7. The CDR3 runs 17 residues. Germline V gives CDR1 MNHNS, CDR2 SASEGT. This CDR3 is CASSDRTSGGTLNEQFF. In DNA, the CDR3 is TGTGCCAGCAGTGATCGGACTAGCGGGGGGACCCTCAATGAGCAGTTCTTC.

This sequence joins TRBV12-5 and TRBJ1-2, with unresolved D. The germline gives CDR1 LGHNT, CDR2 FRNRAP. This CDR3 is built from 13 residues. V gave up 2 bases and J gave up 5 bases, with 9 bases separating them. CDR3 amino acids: CASGLNFHYGYTF. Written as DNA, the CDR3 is TGTGCTAGTGGTTTGAATTTTCATTATGGCTACACCTTC.

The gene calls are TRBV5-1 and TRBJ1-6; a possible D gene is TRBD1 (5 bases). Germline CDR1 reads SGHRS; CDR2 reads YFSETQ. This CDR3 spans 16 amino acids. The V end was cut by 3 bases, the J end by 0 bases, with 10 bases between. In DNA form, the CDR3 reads TGCGCCAGCAGCTACACAGGTTCCTCCTATAATTCACCCCTCCACTTT. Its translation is CASSYTGSSYNSPLHF.

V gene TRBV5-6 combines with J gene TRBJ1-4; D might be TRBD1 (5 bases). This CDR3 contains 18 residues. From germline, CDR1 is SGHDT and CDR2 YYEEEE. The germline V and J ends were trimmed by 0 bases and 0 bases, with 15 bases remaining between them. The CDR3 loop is CASSLAGFGIATNEKLFF. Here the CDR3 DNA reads TGTGCCAGCAGCTTGGCAGGGTTTGGAATTGCAACTAATGAAAAACTGTTTTTT.

The CDR3 DNA reads as TGTGCCAGCAGTCCCCATCAACAGGGGGCGATAGGCTACACCTTC. Its translation: CASSPHQQGAIGYTF. This sequence joins TRBV28 and TRBJ1-2; 9 nucleotides line up with TRBD1. Unmatched junction bases numbered 12, after V lost 5 bases and J lost 8 bases. Germline V gene lookup returns CDR1 MDHEN and CDR2 SYDVKM. This CDR3 is built from 15 residues.

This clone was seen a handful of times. The CDR3 nucleotides are TGTGCCAGTAGTATAGTAGGGGATAGCAATCAGCCCCAGCATTTT. This sequence encodes CASSIVGDSNQPQHF. The chain is built from TRBV19 and TRBJ1-5; possibly TRBD1 for D (5 bases). Trimming shortened V by 1 base and J by 0 bases, and 7 bases separated the two germline ends. This CDR3 has 15 residues. Germline V CDR1 and CDR2: LNHDA, SQIVND (reference sequence).

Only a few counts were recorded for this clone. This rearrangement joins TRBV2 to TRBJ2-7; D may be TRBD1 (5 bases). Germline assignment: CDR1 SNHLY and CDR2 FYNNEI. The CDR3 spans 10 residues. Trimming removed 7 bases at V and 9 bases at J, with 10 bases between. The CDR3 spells CASIQDGQYF. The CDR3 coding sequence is TGTGCCAGCATACAGGACGGGCAGTACTTC. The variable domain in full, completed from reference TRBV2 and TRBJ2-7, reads EPEVTQTPSHQVTQMGQEVILRCVPISNHLYFYWYRQILGQKVEFLVSFYNNEISEKSEIFDDQFSVERPDGSNFTLKIRSTKLEDSAMYFCASIQDGQYFGPGTRLTVT.

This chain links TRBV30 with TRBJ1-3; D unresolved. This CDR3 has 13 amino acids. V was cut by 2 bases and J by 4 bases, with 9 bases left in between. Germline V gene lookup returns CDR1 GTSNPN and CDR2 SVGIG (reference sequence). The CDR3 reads CAWSLRVGNTIYF. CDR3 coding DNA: TGTGCCTGGAGTCTGCGGGTAGGAAACACCATATATTTT. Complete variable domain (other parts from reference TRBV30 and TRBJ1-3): SQTIHQWPATLVQPVGSPLSLECTVEGTSNPNLYWYRQAAGRGLQLLFYSVGIGQISSEVPQNLSASRPQDRQFILSSKKLLLSDSGFYLCAWSLRVGNTIYFGEGSWLTVV.

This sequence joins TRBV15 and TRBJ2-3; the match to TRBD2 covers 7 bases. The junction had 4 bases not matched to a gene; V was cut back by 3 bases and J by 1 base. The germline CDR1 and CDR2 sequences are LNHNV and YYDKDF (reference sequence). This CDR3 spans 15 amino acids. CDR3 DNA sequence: TGTGCCACCAGCAGTTGGGGACTACGCACAGATACGCAGTATTTT. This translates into CATSSWGLRTDTQYF.

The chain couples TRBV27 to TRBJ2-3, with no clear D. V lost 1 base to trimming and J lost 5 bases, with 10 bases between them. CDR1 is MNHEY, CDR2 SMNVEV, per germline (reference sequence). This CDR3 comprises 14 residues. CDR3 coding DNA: TGTGCCAGCAGTTTATTCTCAGGTCTAGATACGCAGTATTTT. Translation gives CASSLFSGLDTQYF.

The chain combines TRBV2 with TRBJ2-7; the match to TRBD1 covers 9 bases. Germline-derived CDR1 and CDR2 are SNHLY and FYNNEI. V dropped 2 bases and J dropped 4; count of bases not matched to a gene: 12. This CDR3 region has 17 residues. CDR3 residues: CASSENRGTGRIYEQYF. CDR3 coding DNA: TGTGCCAGCAGTGAAAATAGAGGGACAGGGAGAATTTACGAGCAGTACTTC.

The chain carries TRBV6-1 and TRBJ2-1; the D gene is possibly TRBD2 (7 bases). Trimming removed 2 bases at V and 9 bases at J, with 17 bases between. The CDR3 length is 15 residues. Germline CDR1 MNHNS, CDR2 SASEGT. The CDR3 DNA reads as TGTGCCAGCAGTGAAAGGGGGGGGCTCCTCTTTGAGCAGTTCTTC. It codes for CASSERGGLLFEQFF.

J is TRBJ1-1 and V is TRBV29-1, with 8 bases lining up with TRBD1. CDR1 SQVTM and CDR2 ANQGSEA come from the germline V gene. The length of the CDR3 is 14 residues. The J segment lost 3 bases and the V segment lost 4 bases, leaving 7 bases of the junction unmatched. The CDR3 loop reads CSVVSRGQDTEAFF. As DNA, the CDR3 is TGCAGCGTTGTCAGCAGGGGGCAGGACACTGAAGCTTTCTTT.

For the CDR3, the DNA is TGCGCCAGCAGCCAAGATCCCCACAGGGGATATAGGGTAAGCGCCTACGAGCAGTACTTC. Amino acids: CASSQDPHRGYRVSAYEQYF. This rearrangement joins TRBV4-1 to TRBJ2-7, with 7 bases matching TRBD1. The CDR3 has 20 amino acids. The V gene's germline CDR1 is MGHRA and CDR2 YSYEKL. After removal of 0 bases from V and 2 bases from J, the junction contained 19 bases not matched to a gene.

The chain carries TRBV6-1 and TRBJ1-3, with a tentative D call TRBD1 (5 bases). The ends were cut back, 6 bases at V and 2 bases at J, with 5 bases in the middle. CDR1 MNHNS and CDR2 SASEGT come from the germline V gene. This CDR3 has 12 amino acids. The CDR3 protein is CASSRAGNTIYF. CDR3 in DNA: TGTGCCAGCAGCAGGGCTGGAAACACCATATATTTT.

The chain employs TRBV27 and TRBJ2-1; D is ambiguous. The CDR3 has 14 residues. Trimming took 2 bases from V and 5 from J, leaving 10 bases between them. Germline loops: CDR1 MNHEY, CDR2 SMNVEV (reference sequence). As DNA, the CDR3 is TGTGCCAGCAGTTTAGGAGTCGTAAACAATGAGCAGTTCTTC. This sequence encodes CASSLGVVNNEQFF.

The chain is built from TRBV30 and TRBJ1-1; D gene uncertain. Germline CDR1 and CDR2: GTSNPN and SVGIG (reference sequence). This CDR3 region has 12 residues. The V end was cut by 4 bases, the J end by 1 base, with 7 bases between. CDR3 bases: TGTGCCTGGAATCAGGAGAACACTGAAGCTTTCTTT. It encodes CAWNQENTEAFF.

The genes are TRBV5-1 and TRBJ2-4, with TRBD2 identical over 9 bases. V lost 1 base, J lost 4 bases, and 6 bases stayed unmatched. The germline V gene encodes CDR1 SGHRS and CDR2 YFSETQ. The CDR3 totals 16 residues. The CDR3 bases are TGCGCCAGCAGCTTGAGCGGGGGGCTCTCTAAAAACATTCAGTACTTC. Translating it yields CASSLSGGLSKNIQYF.

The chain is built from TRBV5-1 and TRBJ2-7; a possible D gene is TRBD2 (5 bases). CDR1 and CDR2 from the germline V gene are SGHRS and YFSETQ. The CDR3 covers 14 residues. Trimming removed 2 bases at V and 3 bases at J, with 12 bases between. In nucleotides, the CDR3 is TGCGCCAGCAGCTTCCGGGATCCAATCTACGAGCAGTACTTC. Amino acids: CASSFRDPIYEQYF.